A single sample is the source of the 21 T cell receptor beta chains below, sequenced in a study of T-cell reconstitution after alpha-beta-depleted transplantation in children. Unique molecular identifiers were incorporated when the TCRbeta library was constructed. TCRdb fed the PCR reads into MiXCR, producing one record per CDR3 protein. The table lists 190,000 or so distinct CDR3 sequences, approximately 14% of them singletons. The specimen comprised PBMCs from the stem cell graft donor, sampled from the stem cell graft. The receptors come from a human donor who donated a stem cell graft to a child with acute lymphoblastic leukemia.

The rearrangement uses TRBV21-1 and TRBJ2-4; the D call of TRBD2 is as the table states it, not checked on the DNA. TRBV21-1 is termed a pseudogene. The CDR3 contains 18 residues. CDR3 nucleotides: TGTGCCAGCAGCACAAGCTCCGGGACTAGCGGGTCACAAAACATTCAGTACTTC. This codes for CASSTSSGTSGSQNIQYF.

This clonotype was seen repeatedly, ten times or more. V gene TRBV7-2 combines with J gene TRBJ2-7; tentatively, D is TRBD2 (6 bases). Between the trimmed V and J ends, which lost 5 bases and 2 bases, there was a span of 19 bases. The CDR3 extends over 16 amino acids. The germline CDR1 and CDR2 sequences are SGHTA and FQGNSA. CDR3 nucleotide sequence: TGTGCCAGCAGCCTCTCTGGGAGGCAGCCGACCTACGAGCAGTACTTC. Its protein product is CASSLSGRQPTYEQYF.

This clonotype was seen ten or more times. The V call is TRBV4-1, the J call TRBJ2-7, with D possibly TRBD2 on 6 matching bases. CDR1 and CDR2 (germline): MGHRA, YSYEKL. The CDR3 consists of 16 residues. The V and J ends lost 1 base and 1 base respectively, with 14 bases between them. The CDR3 DNA sequence: TGCGCCAGCAGCCAAGTCCCCGCGGGACGATCCTACGAGCAGTACTTC. Protein: CASSQVPAGRSYEQYF.

The sample holds many counts of this clonotype. The chain carries TRBV5-1 and TRBJ2-1; D possibly corresponds to TRBD2 (6 bases). Trimming shortened V by 0 bases and J by 3 bases, and 13 bases separated the two germline ends. In germline, CDR1 is SGHRS, CDR2 YFSETQ. The length of the CDR3 is 16 residues. CDR3 sequence (DNA): TGCGCCAGCAGCTTGGGTTTGCGGGATCTCTACAATGAGCAGTTCTTC. Translating gives CASSLGLRDLYNEQFF. The variable domain in full, with the rest retrieved from reference TRBV5-1 and TRBJ2-1, is KAGVTQTPRYLIKTRGQQVTLSCSPISGHRSVSWYQQTPGQGLQFLFEYFSETQRNKGNFPGRFSGRQFSNSRSEMNVSTLELGDSALYLCASSLGLRDLYNEQFFGPGTRLTVL.

This clonotype was counted many times. J is TRBJ2-1 and V is TRBV5-1; 12 nucleotides line up with TRBD2. Germline CDR1 reads SGHRS; CDR2 reads YFSETQ. The CDR3 loop spans 15 amino acids. V gave up 7 bases and J gave up 9 bases; unmatched junction bases: 11. The CDR3 here is CASGPASGRASEQFF. As DNA, the CDR3 is TGCGCCAGCGGACCCGCTAGCGGGAGGGCCAGTGAGCAGTTCTTC.

This clonotype was counted many times. V gene TRBV7-9 combines with J gene TRBJ1-6, with unresolved D. Per germline, CDR1 SEHNR and CDR2 FQNEAQ (reference sequence). Trimming cost V 2 bases and J 14 bases, with 10 bases left between them. CDR3 length: 12 residues. This CDR3 is CASSLTGIALHF. In DNA, the CDR3 is TGTGCCAGCAGCTTAACCGGGATCGCCCTCCACTTT.

About this clonotype itself: A much larger clone is a single base away; this may be a read error. The chain employs TRBV12-3 or TRBV12-4 and TRBJ1-4; D possibly corresponds to TRBD1 (6 bases). Deletions cut 6 bases from V and 3 bases from J, with 11 bases between. The CDR3 sequence is 14 residues long. The CDR3 DNA reads as TGTGCCAGCAGGCCGAGGGGGTCTAATGAAAAACTGTTTTTT. Translated, it gives CASRPRGSNEKLFF.

This clonotype has ten or more counts. The V call is TRBV7-7, the J call TRBJ2-3; a possible D gene is TRBD1 (5 bases). Germline loops: CDR1 SSHAT, CDR2 FNYEAQ (reference sequence). The CDR3 consists of 15 residues. V lost 1 base and J lost 4, with 12 bases in between. In DNA, the CDR3 is TGTGCCAGCAGCTTAGGTCTCGACAGAGCAGATACGCAGTATTTT. Translating it yields CASSLGLDRADTQYF. Filled out from reference TRBV7-7 and TRBJ2-3, the complete variable domain reads GAGVSQSPRYKVTKRGQDVTLRCDPISSHATLYWYQQALGQGPEFLTYFNYEAQPDKSGLPSDRFSAERPEGSISTLTIQRTEQRDSAMYRCASSLGLDRADTQYFGPGTRLTVL.

This clonotype was detected a few times. The chain couples TRBV5-1 to TRBJ2-5; maybe TRBD2 (6 bases). The CDR3 loop spans 16 amino acids. Trimming cost V 2 bases and J 1 base, with 15 bases left between them. Germline assignment: CDR1 SGHRS and CDR2 YFSETQ. CDR3 loop: CASSFMRETSQETQYF. CDR3 DNA: TGCGCCAGCAGCTTCATGCGGGAAACTTCCCAAGAGACCCAGTACTTC.

Ten or more counts support this clonotype. The chain recombines TRBV3-1 with TRBJ2-7; no definite D call. The CDR3 sequence is 15 residues long. Germline lookup yields CDR1 LGHDT and CDR2 YNNKEL (reference sequence). Trimming stripped 0 bases from V and 7 bases from J, with 16 bases between. The CDR3 sequence is CASSQDLGPPEEQYF. DNA of the CDR3: TGTGCCAGCAGCCAAGATCTCGGTCCCCCTGAAGAGCAGTACTTC.

The table lists this clonotype with many counts. This chain connects TRBV9 to TRBJ2-7; 9 bases fit TRBD1. J gave up 3 bases and V 0 bases, and 4 bases lay outside the gene matches. The CDR3 extends over 15 amino acids. Looked up from germline, CDR1 is SGDLS and CDR2 is YYNGEE. CDR3 sequence reads: CASSVGGTGNYEQYF. The CDR3 DNA follows: TGTGCCAGCAGCGTAGGGGGGACAGGGAACTACGAGCAGTACTTC.

V usage is TRBV28 and J usage is TRBJ2-6, with a possible D match to TRBD2 (6 bases). Germline V gives CDR1 MDHEN, CDR2 SYDVKM. This CDR3 region has 18 residues. With 10 bases removed from V and 1 base from J, the gap between germline ends came to 23 bases. CDR3 DNA sequence: TGTGCCACTGCCGCGGGGAGGCTATCTTCATCTGGGGCCAACGTCCTGACTTTC. Its translation: CATAAGRLSSSGANVLTF.

This clonotype was detected many times. The chain recombines TRBV3-1 with TRBJ2-1, with 7 bases that match TRBD2. This CDR3 has 18 residues. Germline CDR1 and CDR2: LGHDT and YNNKEL (reference sequence). J lost 4 bases, V lost 0 bases, and 12 bases had no gene match. This CDR3 reads CASSQDSGGTTLYNEQFF. For the CDR3, the DNA is TGTGCCAGCAGCCAAGATTCTGGCGGGACTACCTTATACAATGAGCAGTTCTTC.

Many counts were recorded for this clonotype. V gene TRBV5-1 combines with J gene TRBJ1-2; 11 positions match TRBD1. The J segment lost 8 bases and the V segment lost 4 bases, leaving 10 bases of the junction unmatched. Germline CDR1 reads SGHRS; CDR2 reads YFSETQ. The CDR3 length is 15 residues. The DNA of the CDR3 is TGCGCCAGCAGCCACCGGGACAGGGGGAGGGGAGGCTACACCTTC. This translates into CASSHRDRGRGGYTF.

This clonotype turned up a few times. The chain recombines TRBV20-1 with TRBJ2-5; 9 nucleotides align to TRBD2. V gave up 3 bases and J gave up 0 bases; unmatched junction bases: 2. The CDR3 sequence is 14 residues long. The V gene's germline CDR1 is DFQATT and CDR2 SNEGSKA (reference sequence). The CDR3 bases are TGCAGTGCTAGTCTAGCGGGAAACCAAGAGACCCAGTACTTC. Translating it yields CSASLAGNQETQYF.

In this sample, this clonotype turned up many times. The rearrangement joins TRBV28 to TRBJ2-3; tentative D call: TRBD2 (6 bases). The ends were cut back, 6 bases at V and 8 bases at J, with 21 bases in the middle. Germline values: CDR1 MDHEN, CDR2 SYDVKM. The CDR3 is 15 amino acids. CDR3 loop: CASRTPGLPNRTQYF. CDR3 nucleotide sequence: TGTGCCAGCAGGACCCCGGGACTTCCCAATCGTACGCAGTATTTT.

This clonotype was counted between two and nine times. V gene TRBV5-5 combines with J gene TRBJ1-2; a weak D match, TRBD1 (5 bases). The V gene lost 7 bases and the J gene lost 4 bases, with 14 bases spanning the gap. Germline CDR1 and CDR2: SGHKS and YYEKEE (reference sequence). CDR3 length equals 13 residues. In DNA form, the CDR3 reads TGTGCCAGCGCCGGGACGCTTCTCTATGGCTACACCTTC. Protein: CASAGTLLYGYTF.

This clonotype was found many times. This sequence joins TRBV12-3 or TRBV12-4 and TRBJ2-5, with D unresolved. The CDR3 length is 13 residues. V was clipped by 6 bases and J by 0 bases, with 8 bases between them. The CDR3 sequence: CASSNTYQETQYF. Written as DNA, the CDR3 is TGTGCCAGCAGCAATACGTACCAAGAGACCCAGTACTTC.

About this clonotype itself: A much larger clone differs from this one at a single base, so this may be a read error. The chain couples TRBV7-9 to TRBJ1-1, with TRBD1 as a possible D gene (5 bases). V was shortened by 5 bases and J by 7 bases, with 14 bases between the two germline ends. This CDR3 spans 13 amino acids. CDR1 and CDR2 (germline): SEHNR, FQNEAQ (reference sequence). In DNA, the CDR3 is TGTGCCAGCAGCCCGGTAGGGGAGGGTGAAGCTTTCTTT. This encodes CASSPVGEGEAFF.

This clonotype was counted between two and nine times. This rearrangement joins TRBV15 to TRBJ2-1, with 11 bases aligning to TRBD2. CDR1 and CDR2 from the germline V gene are LNHNV and YYDKDF (reference sequence). V shed 5 bases, J shed 7 bases, and the junction held 10 bases outside the gene matches. The CDR3 totals 16 residues. Written as DNA, the CDR3 is TGTGCCACCAGCGCTAGCGGGAGGACCGTCGGTAATGAGCAGTTCTTC. This sequence encodes CATSASGRTVGNEQFF.

This clonotype was seen at least ten times. J is TRBJ2-3 and V is TRBV10-3; weak D call: TRBD2 (6 bases). Trimming left V 6 bases short and J 2 bases short, with 15 bases between. Germline CDR1 is ENHRY and CDR2 is SYGVKD. There are 15 residues in the CDR3. The CDR3 DNA reads TGTGCCATCAGAACTCCAGGAGGGTTCACAGATACGCAGTATTTT. This sequence encodes CAIRTPGGFTDTQYF.